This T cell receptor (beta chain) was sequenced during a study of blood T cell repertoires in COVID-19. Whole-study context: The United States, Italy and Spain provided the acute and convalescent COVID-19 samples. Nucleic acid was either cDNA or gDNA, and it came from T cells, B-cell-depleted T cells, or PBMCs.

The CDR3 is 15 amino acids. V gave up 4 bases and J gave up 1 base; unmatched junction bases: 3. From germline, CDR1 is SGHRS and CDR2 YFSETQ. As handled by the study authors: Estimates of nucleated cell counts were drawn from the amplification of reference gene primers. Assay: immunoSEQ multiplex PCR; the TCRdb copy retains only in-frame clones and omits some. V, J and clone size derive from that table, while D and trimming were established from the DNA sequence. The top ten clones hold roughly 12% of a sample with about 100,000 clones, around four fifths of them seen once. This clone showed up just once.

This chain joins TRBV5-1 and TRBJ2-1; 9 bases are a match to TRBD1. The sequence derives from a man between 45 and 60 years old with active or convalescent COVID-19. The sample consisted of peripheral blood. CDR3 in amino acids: CASSQDRGSYNEQFF. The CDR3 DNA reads TGCGCCAGCAGCCAGGACAGGGGATCCTACAATGAGCAGTTCTTC.